This is a list of T cell receptor beta chains from one sample in a study of T cell responses to AZD1222 COVID-19 vaccine. Sequencing used immunoSEQ multiplex PCR; TCRdb keeps in-frame clones, though not all of them. The data show about 79,000 clones, approximately 80% seen once. Sequenced here: peripheral blood, sampled on day 0 of AZD1222 vaccination. Source of these receptors: an adult in good health. The CDR3 runs from the conserved cysteine through the conserved F or W. A D gene is named only where the DNA matches it firmly. Not every row has a clone size; where given, it reads once, few, many or a size class.

j_call cdr3_length clone_size v_call d_call cdr3_aa cdr3_nt
TRBJ1-1 15 . TRBV14 . CASSLQQGPHTEAFF TGTGCCAGCAGCCTCCAACAGGGTCCCCACACTGAAGCTTTCTTT
TRBJ1-2 15 . TRBV6-1 . CASSEAALPNYGYTF TGTGCCAGCAGTGAAGCGGCTTTGCCTAACTATGGCTACACCTTC
TRBJ1-1 14 . TRBV6-5 . CASIEFRRNTEAFF TGTGCCAGCATCGAGTTCAGGAGGAACACTGAAGCTTTCTTT
TRBJ1-5 16 . TRBV6-6 TRBD1 CASSYAGGAGNQPQHF TGTGCCAGCAGTTACGCAGGGGGCGCGGGCAATCAGCCCCAGCATTTT
TRBJ1-1 13 . TRBV5-5 . CASSLVGYTEAFF TGTGCCAGCAGCTTGGTTGGGTACACTGAAGCTTTCTTT
TRBJ2-7 18 . TRBV18 TRBD2 CASSRRGTSGAARYEQYF TGTGCCAGCTCACGGCGCGGGACTAGCGGGGCGGCCCGGTACGAGCAGTACTTC
TRBJ2-1 15 . TRBV4-1 TRBD2 CASSFRTSGTNEQFF TGCGCCAGCAGCTTTCGGACTAGCGGCACCAATGAGCAGTTCTTC
TRBJ2-7 12 medium-sized TRBV5-8 . CASSHRDYEQYF TGTGCCAGCAGCCACCGGGATTACGAGCAGTACTTC
TRBJ1-3 17 . TRBV5-1 TRBD1 CASSNTGTGPSGNTIYF TGCGCCAGCAGCAACACCGGGACAGGGCCCTCTGGAAACACCATATATTTT
TRBJ1-1 12 . TRBV2 . CASSDQGTEAFF TGTGCCAGCAGTGACCAAGGGACTGAAGCTTTCTTT
TRBJ1-5 14 few TRBV2 . CASSLQGLSQPQHF TGTGCCAGCAGTTTACAGGGTTTGAGTCAGCCCCAGCATTTT
TRBJ2-7 16 few TRBV5-4 TRBD2 CASSALAGGAGYEQYF TGTGCCAGCAGTGCGCTGGCGGGAGGGGCGGGCTACGAGCAGTACTTC
TRBJ1-5 13 . TRBV7-8 . CASSPRGWQPQHF TGTGCCAGCAGCCCTCGGGGCTGGCAGCCCCAGCATTTT
TRBJ1-1 13 . TRBV11-2 . CASNWGGSTEAFF TGTGCCAGCAACTGGGGAGGATCCACTGAAGCTTTCTTT
TRBJ1-2 13 . TRBV7-2 . CASSRGTADGYTF TGTGCCAGCAGCCGCGGGACGGCCGATGGCTACACCTTC
TRBJ1-2 14 . TRBV19 TRBD1 CASQDRGGNYGYTF TGTGCCAGTCAGGACAGGGGCGGGAACTATGGCTACACCTTC
TRBJ1-1 13 . TRBV2 . CASSNQGNTEAFF TGTGCCAGCAGTAACCAGGGAAACACTGAAGCTTTCTTT
TRBJ1-2 14 few TRBV2 . CASDRGLSAYGYTF TGTGCCAGTGATAGGGGGTTGAGCGCCTATGGCTACACCTTC
TRBJ1-1 18 . TRBV19 . CASTTRKGLRVMDTEAFF TGTGCCAGTACCACAAGGAAGGGGCTGAGGGTAATGGACACTGAAGCTTTCTTT
TRBJ2-5 13 once TRBV19 . CASSVGMGETQYF TGTGCCAGTAGTGTCGGAATGGGGGAGACCCAGTACTTC
TRBJ1-1 14 . TRBV21-1 . CASSSRKGCTEAFF TGTGCCAGCAGCTCCCGGAAGGGGTGCACTGAAGCTTTCTTT
TRBJ2-7 12 . TRBV10-1 . CASSESTYEQYF TGCGCCAGCAGTGAGTCAACCTACGAGCAGTACTTC
TRBJ1-1 12 . TRBV7-9 . CASSPQQSEAFF TGTGCCAGCAGCCCACAACAGAGTGAAGCTTTCTTT
TRBJ2-3 17 . TRBV10-1 . CASSESVSLGGTDTQYF TGCGCCAGCAGTGAGAGCGTTAGTTTGGGTGGCACAGATACGCAGTATTTT
TRBJ1-1 15 few TRBV7-6 . CASSLVRGGLAEAFF TGTGCCAGCAGCTTAGTCCGGGGGGGGCTCGCTGAAGCTTTCTTT
TRBJ2-1 16 . TRBV7-6 TRBD2 CASSSQRESSYNEQFF TGTGCCAGCAGCTCTCAGCGGGAGAGCTCCTACAATGAGCAGTTCTTC
TRBJ2-7 15 . TRBV28 TRBD2 CASTSQRGTVYEQYF TGTGCCAGCACCAGTCAGCGGGGGACGGTTTACGAGCAGTACTTC
TRBJ2-3 16 once TRBV5-1 TRBD2 CASSPQRAGGTDTQYF TGCGCCAGCAGCCCCCAGAGAGCGGGGGGCACAGATACGCAGTATTTT